This T cell receptor (beta chain) was recovered during a study of T cell changes during pregnancy in multiple sclerosis. The data were produced by immunoSEQ multiplex PCR, yet TCRdb's version contains in-frame clones alone and is incomplete. Of around 50,000 clones detected, around 90% appear once; the ten largest clones hold 0.55% to 0.65%. The CDR3 runs to 14 residues. After removal of 6 bases from V and 2 bases from J, the junction contained 4 bases not matched to a gene. CDR1 is LNHDA, CDR2 SQIVND, per germline (reference sequence). This TCR came from a female donor in good health, enrolled as a control in a pregnancy study. This specimen consisted of CD4+ T cells from peripheral blood mononuclear cells, obtained after pregnancy. The genes are TRBV19 and TRBJ1-3; TRBD1 matches 7 bases. CDR3 in amino acids: CASSTGAPGNTIYF. The CDR3 DNA follows: TGTGCCAGTAGCACAGGGGCTCCTGGAAACACCATATATTTT.